This T cell receptor beta chain was obtained from a study of immune evolution from preneoplasia to lung adenocarcinoma. CDR3 length: 15 residues. Deletions cut 1 base from V and 9 bases from J, with 17 bases between. Germline assignment: CDR1 SGHDT and CDR2 YYEEEE. TCRdb's copy holds only in-frame clones and misses some; the assay was immunoSEQ multiplex PCR. The sample contains 39,000 or so clones, around 80% of which appear only once. Details on this clone: The identical CDR3 is also encoded by other nucleotide sequences in the sample.

This clonotype originated in a person aged 55-75 years with lung adenocarcinoma. Sample: FFPE invasive lung adenocarcinoma tissue. The V and J genes are TRBV5-6 and TRBJ1-5; D might be TRBD1 (6 bases). The CDR3 is CASSLSDRTLRPQHF. In nucleotides, the CDR3 is TGTGCCAGCAGCTTGAGTGACAGGACTTTGAGGCCCCAGCATTTT.